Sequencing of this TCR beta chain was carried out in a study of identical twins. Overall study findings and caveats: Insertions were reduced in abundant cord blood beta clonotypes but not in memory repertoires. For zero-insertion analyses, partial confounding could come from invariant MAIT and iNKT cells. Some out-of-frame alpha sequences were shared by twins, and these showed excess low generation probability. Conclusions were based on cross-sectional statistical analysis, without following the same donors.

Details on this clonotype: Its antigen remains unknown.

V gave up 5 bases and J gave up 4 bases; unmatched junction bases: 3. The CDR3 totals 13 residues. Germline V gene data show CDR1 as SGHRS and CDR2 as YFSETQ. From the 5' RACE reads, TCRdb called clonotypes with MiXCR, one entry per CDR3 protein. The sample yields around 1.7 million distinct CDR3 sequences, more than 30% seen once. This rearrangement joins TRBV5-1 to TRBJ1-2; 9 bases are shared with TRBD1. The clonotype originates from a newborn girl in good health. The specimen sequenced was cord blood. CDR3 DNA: TGCGCCAGCAGATCGGACAGGGGCTATGGCTACACCTTC. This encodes CASRSDRGYGYTF.